These 17 T cell receptor beta chains came from one sample sequenced in a study of shared clonotypes between healthy human individuals. TCRdb's table, derived via immunoSEQ multiplex PCR, lists solely in-frame clones and lacks some. The sample contains 980,000 or so clones, less than 85% of which appear only once. Material: memory CD4+ T cells sorted from blood. Subset defined: CD45RA-negative fraction. Receptor source: a man younger than 35 in good health.

This clone was found a few times. The rearrangement links TRBV10-3 to TRBJ2-4; 15 nucleotides agree with TRBD2. The CDR3 is 14 amino acids. The ends lost 5 bases at V and 8 bases at J; junction bases unmatched: 1. Looked up from germline, CDR1 is ENHRY and CDR2 is SYGVKD. DNA for the CDR3: TGTGCCATCAGTCGGACTAGCGGGAGGGACATTCAGTACTTC. It yields the protein CAISRTSGRDIQYF.

This rearrangement joins TRBV6-6 to TRBJ1-4; no clear D. This CDR3 is built from 14 residues. CDR1 is MNHNY and CDR2 is SVGAGI in the germline V gene (reference sequence). V was clipped by 6 bases and J by 8 bases, with 16 bases between them. The CDR3, as DNA: TGTGCCAGCAGCGGACCACTCGGAGGGGAAAAACTGTTTTTT. Residues: CASSGPLGGEKLFF.

With respect to this clone: At the DNA level, this CDR3 is encoded by other sequences in the same sample as well. The rearrangement joins TRBV14 to TRBJ2-7; D is uncertain. V lost 2 bases to trimming and J lost 0 bases, with 2 bases between them. Germline assignment: CDR1 SGHDN and CDR2 FVKESK. This CDR3 spans 12 amino acids. The CDR3 region has the DNA TGTGCCAGCAGCCAAAGCTCCTACGAGCAGTACTTC. Translated, it gives CASSQSSYEQYF. Drawing the rest from reference TRBV14 and TRBJ2-7, the complete variable domain is EAGVTQFPSHSVIEKGQTVTLRCDPISGHDNLYWYRRVMGKEIKFLLHFVKESKQDESGMPNNRFLAERTGGTYSTLKVQPAELEDSGVYFCASSQSSYEQYFGPGTRLTVT.

The table lists this clone with many counts. The V gene is TRBV20-1, the J gene TRBJ2-1; D call uncertain. V was shortened by 6 bases and J by 9 bases, with 9 bases between the two germline ends. Germline V gene lookup returns CDR1 DFQATT and CDR2 SNEGSKA (reference sequence). This CDR3 region has 10 residues. The CDR3 loop is CSASRSEQFF. The CDR3 region has the DNA TGCAGTGCCTCGCGGAGTGAGCAGTTCTTC.

The rearrangement links TRBV10-3 to TRBJ2-1; the match to TRBD1 covers 12 bases. Looked up from germline, CDR1 is ENHRY and CDR2 is SYGVKD. The V segment lost 6 bases and the J segment 7 bases; nucleotides outside the gene matches: 13. The CDR3 extends over 17 amino acids. CDR3 residues: CAISKASGTGGWNEQFF. The CDR3 DNA reads as TGTGCCATCAGCAAAGCTTCCGGGACAGGGGGCTGGAATGAGCAGTTCTTC.

The chain uses TRBV5-1 and TRBJ1-3; D gene uncertain. The CDR3 has 17 residues. Looked up from germline, CDR1 is SGHRS and CDR2 is YFSETQ. V lost 1 base to trimming and J lost 0 bases, with 14 bases between them. CDR3 residues: CASSLNYLGSSGNTIYF. CDR3 bases: TGCGCCAGCAGCTTGAATTACCTCGGAAGCTCTGGAAACACCATATATTTT.

The chain couples TRBV28 to TRBJ2-1, with 10 positions matching TRBD1. Per germline, CDR1 MDHEN and CDR2 SYDVKM. The V gene end was trimmed by 4 bases and the J gene end by 12 bases; junction bases not matched to a gene: 12. The CDR3 runs 15 residues. The CDR3 loop is CASSSGTGALESQFF. The CDR3 nucleotides are TGTGCCAGCAGTTCCGGGACAGGGGCCCTCGAGTCGCAGTTCTTC.

The chain couples TRBV7-2 to TRBJ2-7; D perhaps matches TRBD2 (5 bases). CDR1 is SGHTA and CDR2 is FQGNSA in the germline V gene. This CDR3 is built from 14 residues. Trimming stripped 5 bases from V and 0 bases from J, with 11 bases between. The DNA of the CDR3 is TGTGCCAGCAGCCCCCTGGGGAGCTCCTACGAGCAGTACTTC. As protein: CASSPLGSSYEQYF. Full variable domain (outside the CDR3, taken from reference TRBV7-2 and TRBJ2-7): GAGVSQSPSNKVTEKGKDVELRCDPISGHTALYWYRQSLGQGLEFLIYFQGNSAPDKSGLPSDRFSAERTGGSVSTLTIQRTQQEDSAVYLCASSPLGSSYEQYFGPGTRLTVT.

CDR3 bases: TGTGCCAGCAGTGGACAGGGCTCCTACGAGCAGTACTTC. It encodes CASSGQGSYEQYF. The rearrangement joins TRBV7-9 to TRBJ2-7; 8 bases map to TRBD1. The ends lost 6 bases at V and 0 bases at J; junction bases unmatched: 1. This CDR3 has 13 residues. Germline loops: CDR1 SEHNR, CDR2 FQNEAQ (reference sequence).

The genes are TRBV29-1 and TRBJ2-5, with a possible D match to TRBD2 (5 bases). The CDR3 is made up of 14 amino acids. Germline CDR1 is SQVTM and CDR2 is ANQGSEA. The V end lost 6 bases, the J end lost 2 bases, and 16 bases lay between the germline ends. CDR3 nucleotides: TGCAGCGTCCAAAATGGACGGGGACAAGAGACCCAGTACTTC. It translates to CSVQNGRGQETQYF.

The chain has TRBV7-8 and TRBJ2-2; 7 nucleotides align to TRBD1. V shed 6 bases and J 4 bases; nucleotides not matched to a gene: 5. The CDR3 contains 14 residues. Germline assignment: CDR1 SGHVS and CDR2 FQNEAQ. CDR3 DNA: TGTGCCAGCAGGTTTGACAGGGTCACCGGGGAGCTGTTTTTT. Translation: CASRFDRVTGELFF.

The rearrangement links TRBV28 to TRBJ1-2, with D possibly TRBD1 on 6 matching bases. V was clipped by 6 bases and J by 1 base, with 18 bases between them. This CDR3 has 16 residues. Germline V gives CDR1 MDHEN, CDR2 SYDVKM. The CDR3 nucleotides are TGTGCCAGCAGACCCTCCCTCGGGGGCAGTAACTATGGCTACACCTTC. Residues: CASRPSLGGSNYGYTF.

The V call is TRBV19, the J call TRBJ1-6, with no clear D. Germline V gene sequence: CDR1 LNHDA, CDR2 SQIVND (reference sequence). The V end was cut by 1 base, the J end by 9 bases, with 13 bases between. The CDR3 contains 15 residues. CDR3 protein: CASSIVWRTSSPLHF. CDR3 coding DNA: TGTGCCAGTAGTATAGTGTGGCGCACGAGTTCACCCCTCCACTTT.

The V call is TRBV7-9, the J call TRBJ2-1; D is undetermined. The germline CDR1 and CDR2 sequences are SEHNR and FQNEAQ (reference sequence). This CDR3 is built from 11 residues. With 4 bases removed from V and 14 bases from J, the gap between germline ends came to 12 bases. Here the CDR3 reads CASSSGRREFF. Here the CDR3 DNA reads TGTGCCAGCAGCTCCGGACGTCGGGAGTTCTTC. Complete variable domain (other parts from reference TRBV7-9 and TRBJ2-1): DTGVSQNPRHKITKRGQNVTFRCDPISEHNRLYWYRQTLGQGPEFLTYFQNEAQLEKSRLLSDRFSAERPKGSFSTLEIQRTEQGDSAMYLCASSSGRREFFGPGTRLTVL.

The chain links TRBV7-3 to TRBJ2-3; the D gene is possibly TRBD2 (5 bases). The CDR3 loop spans 15 amino acids. CDR1 and CDR2 from the germline V gene are SGHTA and FQGTGA. V lost 5 bases, J lost 0 bases, and 12 bases lay in between. This CDR3 reads CASSLEGRSTDTQYF. The CDR3 nucleotides are TGTGCCAGCAGCCTCGAGGGCCGGAGCACAGATACGCAGTATTTT.

Regarding this clone: Distinct nucleotide sequences in the sample also encode this CDR3. The chain employs TRBV7-2 and TRBJ2-1; D gene uncertain. V lost 3 bases, J lost 6 bases, and 6 bases lay in between. The CDR3 covers 12 residues. Germline V lookup: CDR1 SGHTA, CDR2 FQGNSA. CDR3 DNA: TGTGCCAGCAGCTTGACTCGCAATGAGCAGTTCTTC. It codes for CASSLTRNEQFF.

This chain links TRBV28 with TRBJ2-7; D could derive from TRBD1 or TRBD2 (6 bases each). V dropped 6 bases and J dropped 0 bases, with 15 bases sitting between them. The CDR3 covers 15 residues. The V gene's germline CDR1 is MDHEN and CDR2 SYDVKM. The CDR3 DNA follows: TGTGCCAGCAGCCGCCTGGAGGGGGGCTCCTACGAGCAGTACTTC. It translates to CASSRLEGGSYEQYF. The variable domain in full, completed from reference TRBV28 and TRBJ2-7, reads DVKVTQSSRYLVKRTGEKVFLECVQDMDHENMFWYRQDPGLGLRLIYFSYDVKMKEKGDIPEGYSVSREKKERFSLILESASTNQTSMYLCASSRLEGGSYEQYFGPGTRLTVT.